Below, 17 T cell receptor beta chains from the same sample are listed, as sequenced in a study of cytomegalovirus exposure and HLA in healthy donors. The PCR employed 60 Vbeta primers together with 13 Jbeta primers. Libraries were prepared by immunoSEQ multiplex PCR; TCRdb keeps only in-frame clonotypes and omits some of them. This sample has roughly 200,000 clones; less than 90% occur once, and the top ten carry roughly 0.32%. Sample: PBMCs. Receptor source: a woman under 40 in good health and CMV-seronegative.

The chain recombines TRBV11-2 with TRBJ2-7, with 8 positions matching TRBD1. The CDR3 covers 16 residues. The V gene's germline CDR1 is SGHAT and CDR2 FQNNGV. J was trimmed by 3 bases and V by 1 base; bases with no gene match: 8. Here the CDR3 reads CASSLGAGTGFYEQYF. Written as DNA, the CDR3 is TGTGCCAGCAGCTTAGGGGCCGGGACAGGCTTCTACGAGCAGTACTTC.

The chain recombines TRBV19 with TRBJ2-3; TRBD2 matches at 8 bases. The CDR3 spans 16 residues. From germline, CDR1 is LNHDA and CDR2 SQIVND (reference sequence). The J segment lost 0 bases and the V segment lost 5 bases, leaving 7 bases of the junction unmatched. CDR3 region: CASSSRGVSSTDTQYF. DNA of the CDR3: TGTGCCAGTAGTTCGCGGGGGGTCTCTAGCACAGATACGCAGTATTTT.

The V gene is TRBV28, the J gene TRBJ2-7; unclear D gene. CDR1 MDHEN and CDR2 SYDVKM come from the germline V gene. The V end was cut by 1 base, the J end by 6 bases, with 7 bases between. The CDR3 runs 12 residues. Written as DNA, the CDR3 is TGTGCCAGCAGTTTATACTTCGCCGAGCAGTACTTC. It codes for CASSLYFAEQYF.

This clone has only a few counts. The chain links TRBV15 to TRBJ2-7; the D is unclear. The CDR3 covers 13 residues. V lost 8 bases and J 4 bases, leaving 15 bases between the germline ends. The V gene's germline CDR1 is LNHNV and CDR2 YYDKDF (reference sequence). Written as DNA, the CDR3 is TGTGCCACCTCTCTAGGAAGCCAATACGAGCAGTACTTC. Residues: CATSLGSQYEQYF.

This chain uses TRBV2 with TRBJ2-7; the D gene is possibly TRBD1 (5 bases). Per the germline V gene, CDR1 is SNHLY and CDR2 is FYNNEI. V shed 7 bases and J shed 5 bases, with 15 bases lying between them. The CDR3 is 13 residues long. CDR3 in DNA: TGTGCCAGCATGTTGTCAGGGAACCACGAGCAGTACTTC. This translates into CASMLSGNHEQYF. Using reference TRBV2 and TRBJ2-7 for the parts outside the CDR3, the full variable domain is EPEVTQTPSHQVTQMGQEVILRCVPISNHLYFYWYRQILGQKVEFLVSFYNNEISEKSEIFDDQFSVERPDGSNFTLKIRSTKLEDSAMYFCASMLSGNHEQYFGPGTRLTVT.

This clone was seen once. The chain is built from TRBV5-1 and TRBJ2-5, with TRBD2 matching 11 bases. CDR1 and CDR2 (germline): SGHRS, YFSETQ. Trimming at V came to 0 bases and at J to 2 bases, leaving 3 bases not matched to a gene. This CDR3 has 16 residues. Here the CDR3 reads CASSLGLAGGQETQYF. The DNA of the CDR3 is TGCGCCAGCAGCTTGGGGTTAGCGGGGGGGCAAGAGACCCAGTACTTC. The full variable domain, rest sourced from reference TRBV5-1 and TRBJ2-5, is KAGVTQTPRYLIKTRGQQVTLSCSPISGHRSVSWYQQTPGQGLQFLFEYFSETQRNKGNFPGRFSGRQFSNSRSEMNVSTLELGDSALYLCASSLGLAGGQETQYFGPGTRLLVL.

CDR3 DNA sequence: TGTGCCAGCAGTTCCACGGGACAGGTCGGCACCGGGGAGCTGTTTTTT. This codes for CASSSTGQVGTGELFF. The V call is TRBV28, the J call TRBJ2-2; 8 bases are shared with TRBD1. Trimming took 4 bases from V and 4 from J; bases not matched to a gene: 8. This CDR3 has 16 amino acids. Germline V gene lookup returns CDR1 MDHEN and CDR2 SYDVKM. Full variable domain (remainder filled in from reference TRBV28 and TRBJ2-2): DVKVTQSSRYLVKRTGEKVFLECVQDMDHENMFWYRQDPGLGLRLIYFSYDVKMKEKGDIPEGYSVSREKKERFSLILESASTNQTSMYLCASSSTGQVGTGELFFGEGSRLTVL.

The chain couples TRBV2 to TRBJ2-2, with D maybe TRBD1 (6 bases). Germline V gene lookup returns CDR1 SNHLY and CDR2 FYNNEI. The CDR3 consists of 15 residues. With 8 bases removed from V and 6 bases from J, the gap between germline ends came to 19 bases. CDR3 sequence (DNA): TGTGCCAGCTCTTCCTGGACAGAAAATCCCGGGGAGCTGTTTTTT. Amino acids: CASSSWTENPGELFF. The whole variable domain, filled in from reference TRBV2 and TRBJ2-2, reads EPEVTQTPSHQVTQMGQEVILRCVPISNHLYFYWYRQILGQKVEFLVSFYNNEISEKSEIFDDQFSVERPDGSNFTLKIRSTKLEDSAMYFCASSSWTENPGELFFGEGSRLTVL.

The V gene is TRBV19, the J gene TRBJ2-7; 7 nucleotides line up with TRBD1. The CDR3 length is 14 residues. Germline lookup yields CDR1 LNHDA and CDR2 SQIVND (reference sequence). The V gene end was trimmed by 6 bases and the J gene end by 4 bases; junction bases not matched to a gene: 9. This chain's CDR3 is CASSVPGQPYEQYF. The CDR3 DNA sequence: TGTGCCAGTAGCGTACCGGGACAGCCTTACGAGCAGTACTTC.

This clone appeared a single time. The chain combines TRBV13 with TRBJ2-1; D is possibly TRBD1 (6 bases). The CDR3 runs 17 residues. The V and J ends lost 4 bases and 0 bases respectively, with 16 bases between them. From germline, CDR1 is PRHDT and CDR2 FYEKMQ (reference sequence). CDR3 sequence (DNA): TGTGCCAGCAGCTGGGTTGGGGGCTTAAGCTCCTACAATGAGCAGTTCTTC. Translated: CASSWVGGLSSYNEQFF.

The chain carries TRBV29-1 and TRBJ2-2, with 7 bases that match TRBD1. Germline values: CDR1 SQVTM, CDR2 ANQGSEA. V shed 8 bases, J shed 5 bases, and the junction held 5 bases outside the gene matches. The CDR3 contains 12 residues. As DNA, the CDR3 is TGCAGCTCTGAGACAGGGACCGGGGAGCTGTTTTTT. Protein product: CSSETGTGELFF.

The rearrangement links TRBV5-1 to TRBJ2-2, with 7 nucleotides matching TRBD1. V dropped 4 bases and J dropped 7; count of bases not matched to a gene: 10. The CDR3 spans 15 residues. Germline lookup yields CDR1 SGHRS and CDR2 YFSETQ. The CDR3 loop reads CASSQRQGRDGELFF. CDR3 DNA sequence: TGCGCCAGCAGCCAGCGACAGGGCCGGGACGGGGAGCTGTTTTTT. The full variable domain, with the rest looked up from reference TRBV5-1 and TRBJ2-2, is KAGVTQTPRYLIKTRGQQVTLSCSPISGHRSVSWYQQTPGQGLQFLFEYFSETQRNKGNFPGRFSGRQFSNSRSEMNVSTLELGDSALYLCASSQRQGRDGELFFGEGSRLTVL.

V usage is TRBV5-4 and J usage is TRBJ2-1; 7 nucleotides line up with TRBD1. Germline CDR1 is SGHNT and CDR2 is YYREEE (reference sequence). J lost 11 bases, V lost 4 bases, and 6 bases had no gene match. CDR3 length: 12 amino acids. The CDR3 loop is CASSPRQGQQFF. The CDR3, as DNA: TGTGCCAGCAGCCCGAGACAGGGCCAGCAGTTCTTC. The whole variable domain, remainder taken from reference TRBV5-4 and TRBJ2-1, is ETGVTQSPTHLIKTRGQQVTLRCSSQSGHNTVSWYQQALGQGPQFIFQYYREEENGRGNFPPRFSGLQFPNYSSELNVNALELDDSALYLCASSPRQGQQFFGPGTRLTVL.

The chain is built from TRBV2 and TRBJ1-4; 8 bases are shared with TRBD1. Trimming cost V 5 bases and J 11 bases; bases outside gene matches: 7. The CDR3 is made up of 13 amino acids. Per the germline V gene, CDR1 is SNHLY and CDR2 is FYNNEI. The CDR3 sequence is CASSPDRGEKLFF. Written as DNA, the CDR3 is TGTGCCAGCAGTCCCGACAGGGGTGAGAAACTGTTTTTT.

This sequence joins TRBV28 and TRBJ2-1; the match to TRBD1 covers 9 bases. V gave up 9 bases and J gave up 3 bases; unmatched junction bases: 9. This CDR3 spans 15 amino acids. Germline CDR1 reads MDHEN; CDR2 reads SYDVKM. The CDR3 region is CASTSGTGFYNEQFF. The CDR3 DNA follows: TGTGCCAGTACTTCCGGGACAGGGTTCTACAATGAGCAGTTCTTC.

The chain recombines TRBV6-1 with TRBJ2-4; D not resolved. Looked up from germline, CDR1 is MNHNS and CDR2 is SASEGT. V was shortened by 6 bases and J by 2 bases, with 5 bases between the two germline ends. This CDR3 has 12 amino acids. DNA of the CDR3: TGTGCCAGCAGGCCTACCAAAAACATTCAGTACTTC. Translation gives CASRPTKNIQYF.

This chain uses TRBV11-2 with TRBJ1-6; the match to TRBD1 covers 7 bases. Germline trimming cut 5 bases from V and 11 bases from J; bases unmatched to any gene: 9. CDR3 length: 14 residues. Germline V gene data show CDR1 as SGHAT and CDR2 as FQNNGV. The CDR3 nucleotides read TGTGCCAGCAGCCCGAACCTACAGGGGACACCCCTCCACTTT. Protein sequence: CASSPNLQGTPLHF.